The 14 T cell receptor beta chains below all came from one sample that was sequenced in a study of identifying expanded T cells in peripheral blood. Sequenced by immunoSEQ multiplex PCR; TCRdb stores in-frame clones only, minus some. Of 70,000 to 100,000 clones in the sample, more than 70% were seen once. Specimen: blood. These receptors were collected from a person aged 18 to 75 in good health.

CDR3: CASSRQYSGANVLTF. In DNA form, the CDR3 reads TGTGCCAGCAGCCGACAGTACTCTGGGGCCAACGTCCTGACTTTC. The chain has TRBV13 and TRBJ2-6; maybe TRBD1 (5 bases). The V and J ends lost 5 bases and 0 bases respectively, with 8 bases between them. Germline V gene data show CDR1 as PRHDT and CDR2 as FYEKMQ (reference sequence). The CDR3 totals 15 residues.

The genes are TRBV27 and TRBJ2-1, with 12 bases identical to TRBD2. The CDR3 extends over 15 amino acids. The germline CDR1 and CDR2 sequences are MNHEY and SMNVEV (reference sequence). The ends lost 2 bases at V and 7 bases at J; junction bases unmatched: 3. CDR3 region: CASSLLAGGVNEQFF. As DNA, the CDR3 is TGTGCCAGCAGTTTACTAGCGGGGGGGGTAAATGAGCAGTTCTTC.

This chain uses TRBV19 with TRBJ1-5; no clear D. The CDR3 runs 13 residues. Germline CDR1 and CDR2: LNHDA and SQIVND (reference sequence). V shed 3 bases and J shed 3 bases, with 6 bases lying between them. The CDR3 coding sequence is TGTGCCAGTAGTATGAGTTACAATCAGCCCCAGCATTTT. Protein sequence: CASSMSYNQPQHF.

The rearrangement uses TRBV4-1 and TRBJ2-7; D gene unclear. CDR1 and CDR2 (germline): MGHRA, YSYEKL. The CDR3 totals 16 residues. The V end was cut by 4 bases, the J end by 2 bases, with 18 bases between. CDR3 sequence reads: CASSPGPDAQAYEQYF. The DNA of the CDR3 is TGCGCCAGCAGCCCCGGACCGGACGCCCAAGCCTACGAGCAGTACTTC.

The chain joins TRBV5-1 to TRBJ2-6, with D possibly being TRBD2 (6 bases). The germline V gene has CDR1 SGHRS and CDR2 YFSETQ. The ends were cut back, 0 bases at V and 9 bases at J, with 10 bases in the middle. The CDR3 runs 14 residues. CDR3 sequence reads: CASSLGREDNVLTF. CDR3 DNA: TGCGCCAGCAGCTTGGGGAGGGAGGACAACGTCCTGACTTTC.

The CDR3: CASSQGGYEQYF. In nucleotides, the CDR3 is TGTGCCAGCAGCCAAGGCGGGTACGAGCAGTACTTC. The V gene is TRBV14, the J gene TRBJ2-7, with a weak D call TRBD2 (5 bases). V was cut by 1 base and J by 4 bases, with 5 bases left in between. Germline loops: CDR1 SGHDN, CDR2 FVKESK. The CDR3 has 12 residues.

The DNA of the CDR3 is TGTGCCAGCAGCTTAAACACAGCGCTGATCTCCTACGAGCAGTACTTC. Translated: CASSLNTALISYEQYF. The chain employs TRBV7-9 and TRBJ2-7, with unresolved D. CDR3 length: 16 amino acids. Germline CDR1 is SEHNR and CDR2 is FQNEAQ (reference sequence). V lost 2 bases and J lost 0, with 14 bases in between.

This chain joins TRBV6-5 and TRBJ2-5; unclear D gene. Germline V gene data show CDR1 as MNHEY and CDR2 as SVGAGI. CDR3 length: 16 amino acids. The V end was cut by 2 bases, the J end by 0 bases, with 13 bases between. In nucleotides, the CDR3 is TGTGCCAGCAGTTACCACCCCAGGTCATACCAAGAGACCCAGTACTTC. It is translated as CASSYHPRSYQETQYF.

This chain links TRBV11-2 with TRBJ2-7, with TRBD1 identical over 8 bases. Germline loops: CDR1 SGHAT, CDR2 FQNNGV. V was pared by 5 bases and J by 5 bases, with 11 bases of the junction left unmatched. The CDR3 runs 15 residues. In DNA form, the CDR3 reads TGTGCCAGCAGCAAGACAGGGGTAGGATCTAACGAGCAGTACTTC. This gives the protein CASSKTGVGSNEQYF.

This chain's CDR3 is CASSLKRGLDTEAFF. The CDR3 nucleotides read TGTGCCAGCAGCTTAAAGAGGGGGTTGGACACTGAAGCTTTCTTT. This chain joins TRBV13 and TRBJ1-1, with TRBD1 as a possible D gene (6 bases). The CDR3 sequence is 15 residues long. Germline values: CDR1 PRHDT, CDR2 FYEKMQ (reference sequence). The V end was cut by 2 bases, the J end by 3 bases, with 13 bases between. The entire variable domain, with the rest obtained from reference TRBV13 and TRBJ1-1, is as follows: AAGVIQSPRHLIKEKRETATLKCYPIPRHDTVYWYQQGPGQDPQFLISFYEKMQSDKGSIPDRFSAQQFSDYHSELNMSSLELGDSALYFCASSLKRGLDTEAFFGQGTRLTVV.

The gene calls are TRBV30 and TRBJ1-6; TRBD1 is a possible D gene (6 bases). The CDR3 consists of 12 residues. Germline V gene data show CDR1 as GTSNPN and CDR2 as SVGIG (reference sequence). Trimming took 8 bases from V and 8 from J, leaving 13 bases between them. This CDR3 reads CALGGVDSPLHF. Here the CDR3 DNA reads TGTGCCCTAGGGGGGGTGGATTCACCCCTCCACTTT.

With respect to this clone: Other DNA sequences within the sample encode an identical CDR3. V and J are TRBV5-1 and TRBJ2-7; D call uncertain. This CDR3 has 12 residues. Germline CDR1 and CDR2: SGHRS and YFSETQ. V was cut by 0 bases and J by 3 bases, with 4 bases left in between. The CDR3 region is CASSLGGYEQYF. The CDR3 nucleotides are TGCGCCAGCAGCTTGGGGGGCTACGAGCAGTACTTC.

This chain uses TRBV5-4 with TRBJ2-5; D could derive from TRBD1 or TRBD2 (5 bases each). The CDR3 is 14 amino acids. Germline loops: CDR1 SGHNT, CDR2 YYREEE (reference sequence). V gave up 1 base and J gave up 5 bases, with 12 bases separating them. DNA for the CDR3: TGTGCCAGCAGCTTGCCGGGCTGGGGGGAGACCCAGTACTTC. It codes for CASSLPGWGETQYF.

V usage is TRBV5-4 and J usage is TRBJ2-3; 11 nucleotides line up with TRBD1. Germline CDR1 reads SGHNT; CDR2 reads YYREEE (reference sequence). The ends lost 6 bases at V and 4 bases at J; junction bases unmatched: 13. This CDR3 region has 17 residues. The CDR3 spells CASTPPPGQGGADTQYF. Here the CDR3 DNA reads TGTGCCAGCACCCCCCCGCCGGGACAGGGGGGGGCAGATACGCAGTATTTT.